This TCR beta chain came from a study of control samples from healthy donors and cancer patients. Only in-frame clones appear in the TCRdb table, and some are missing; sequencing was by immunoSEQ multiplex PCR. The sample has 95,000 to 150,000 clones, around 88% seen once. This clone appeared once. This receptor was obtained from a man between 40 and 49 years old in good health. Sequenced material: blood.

CDR3 sequence (DNA): TGTGCCAGCAGCCCCCGACAGCTTAACTATGGCTACACCTTC. The encoded protein is CASSPRQLNYGYTF. The V and J genes are TRBV9 and TRBJ1-2, with a weak D call TRBD1 (5 bases). Germline CDR1 and CDR2: SGDLS and YYNGEE. The CDR3 totals 14 residues. V dropped 4 bases and J dropped 1 base, with 11 bases sitting between them.